This record concerns one T cell receptor beta chain sequence. Libraries were prepared by immunoSEQ multiplex PCR; TCRdb keeps only in-frame clonotypes and omits some of them. The table has fewer than 40,000 clones, approximately 85% seen once. This sample was taken from a study of CD8 T cells in acute hepatitis C reinfection. The time point was: naive CD8 control sorted from an acute-time-point sample. CDR1 and CDR2 (germline): MNHNS, SASEGT. There are 14 residues in the CDR3. The V gene lost 1 base and the J gene lost 6 bases, with 10 bases spanning the gap. The clonotype comes from a woman younger than 35 who spontaneously cleared hepatitis C infection. The genes are TRBV6-1 and TRBJ2-1; possible D gene TRBD2, 5 bases. The sequenced material came from naive CD8+ T cells from PBMCs. Here the CDR3 reads CASSEGPLVNEQFF. The CDR3 nucleotides are TGTGCCAGCAGTGAAGGCCCACTAGTCAATGAGCAGTTCTTC.